This TCR beta chain was recorded in a study of Graves' ophthalmopathy and Graves' hyperthyroidism. From RNA, the CDR3 regions of TCR beta chains were amplified and sequenced. Following a first-round RT-PCR that used HTBI primers, a second-round multiplex PCR was carried out. MiXCR, run by TCRdb on the multiplex PCR reads, gives a single entry per CDR3 protein. The sample holds 600,000 to 950,000 distinct CDR3 sequences; around 40% are singletons and the top ten take roughly 46%. A few counts support this clonotype. J lost 6 bases, V lost 3 bases, and 10 bases had no gene match. This CDR3 region has 15 residues. From germline, CDR1 is SGHRS and CDR2 YFSETQ.

The clonotype originates from an adult man with Graves' ophthalmopathy. The chain joins TRBV5-1 to TRBJ2-7; 9 positions agree with TRBD2. The material sequenced was peripheral blood. CDR3 protein: CASSWGLAGVAEQYF. Here the CDR3 DNA reads TGCGCCAGCAGCTGGGGTTTAGCGGGAGTCGCCGAGCAGTACTTC.